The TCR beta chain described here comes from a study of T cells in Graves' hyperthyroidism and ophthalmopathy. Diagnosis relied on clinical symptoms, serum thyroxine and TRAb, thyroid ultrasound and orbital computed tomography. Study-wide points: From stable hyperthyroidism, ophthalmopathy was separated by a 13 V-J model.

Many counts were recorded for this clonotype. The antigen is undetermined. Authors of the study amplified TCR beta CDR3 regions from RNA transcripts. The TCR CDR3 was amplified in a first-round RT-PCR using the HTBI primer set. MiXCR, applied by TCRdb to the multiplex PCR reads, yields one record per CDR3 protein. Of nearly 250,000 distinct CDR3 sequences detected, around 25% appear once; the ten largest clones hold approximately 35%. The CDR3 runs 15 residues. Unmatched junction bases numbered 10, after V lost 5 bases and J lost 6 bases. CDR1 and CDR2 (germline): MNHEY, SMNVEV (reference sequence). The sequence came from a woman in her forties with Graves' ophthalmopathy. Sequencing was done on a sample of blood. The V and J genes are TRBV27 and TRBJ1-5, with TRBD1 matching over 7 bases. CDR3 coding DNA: TGTGCCAGCAGTCCAGAGGGAGGGGGCAGTCAGCCCCAGCATTTT. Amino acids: CASSPEGGGSQPQHF.